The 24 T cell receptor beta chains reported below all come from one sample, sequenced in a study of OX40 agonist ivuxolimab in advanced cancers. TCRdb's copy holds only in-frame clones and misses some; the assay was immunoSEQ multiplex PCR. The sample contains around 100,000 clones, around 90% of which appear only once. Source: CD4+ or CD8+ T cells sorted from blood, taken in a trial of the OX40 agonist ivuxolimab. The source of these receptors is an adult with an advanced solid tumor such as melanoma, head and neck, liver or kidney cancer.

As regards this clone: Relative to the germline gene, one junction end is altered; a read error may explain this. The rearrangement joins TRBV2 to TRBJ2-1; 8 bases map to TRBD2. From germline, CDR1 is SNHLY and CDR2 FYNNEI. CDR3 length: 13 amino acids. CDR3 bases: TGTGCCAGCAGTGAAGCAGCCGGGGGGGCCCTCGTCTTC. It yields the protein CASSEAAGGALVF.

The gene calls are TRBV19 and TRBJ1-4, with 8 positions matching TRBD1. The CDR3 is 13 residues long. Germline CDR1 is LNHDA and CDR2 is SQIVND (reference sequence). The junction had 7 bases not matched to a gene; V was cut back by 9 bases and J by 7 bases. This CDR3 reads CASQRDRSEKLFF. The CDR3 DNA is TGTGCCAGCCAACGGGACAGGTCTGAAAAACTGTTTTTT.

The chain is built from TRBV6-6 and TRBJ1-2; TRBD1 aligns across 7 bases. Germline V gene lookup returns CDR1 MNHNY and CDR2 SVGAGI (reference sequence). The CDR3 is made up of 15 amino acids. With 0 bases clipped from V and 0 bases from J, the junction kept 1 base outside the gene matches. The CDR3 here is CASSYSDRANYGYTF. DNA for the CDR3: TGTGCCAGCAGTTACTCTGACAGGGCTAACTATGGCTACACCTTC.

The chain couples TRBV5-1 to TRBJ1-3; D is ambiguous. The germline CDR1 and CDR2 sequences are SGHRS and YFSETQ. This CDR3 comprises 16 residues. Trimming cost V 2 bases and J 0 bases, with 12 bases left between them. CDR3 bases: TGCGCCAGCAGCTTTGTGGACTCCCTCTCTGGAAACACCATATATTTT. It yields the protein CASSFVDSLSGNTIYF.

The CDR3 protein is CSVSARGGAGNEQFF. In nucleotides, the CDR3 is TGCAGCGTTTCGGCACGCGGGGGGGCGGGAAATGAGCAGTTCTTC. J is TRBJ2-1 and V is TRBV29-1; TRBD2 aligns across 9 bases. Germline lookup yields CDR1 SQVTM and CDR2 ANQGSEA. Germline trimming cut 5 bases from V and 7 bases from J; bases unmatched to any gene: 12. The CDR3 has 15 residues.

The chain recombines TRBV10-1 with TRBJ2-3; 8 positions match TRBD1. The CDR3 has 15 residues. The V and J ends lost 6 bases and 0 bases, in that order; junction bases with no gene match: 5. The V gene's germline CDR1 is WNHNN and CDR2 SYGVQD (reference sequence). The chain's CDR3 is CASSLGQGSTDTQYF. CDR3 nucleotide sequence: TGCGCCAGCAGCCTAGGACAGGGAAGCACAGATACGCAGTATTTT.

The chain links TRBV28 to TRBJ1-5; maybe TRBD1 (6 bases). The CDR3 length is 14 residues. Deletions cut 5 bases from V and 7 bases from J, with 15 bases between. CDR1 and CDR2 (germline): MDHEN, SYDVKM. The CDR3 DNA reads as TGTGCCAGCAGTCCACAAACAGGGTTCCAGCCCCAGCATTTT. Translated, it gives CASSPQTGFQPQHF.

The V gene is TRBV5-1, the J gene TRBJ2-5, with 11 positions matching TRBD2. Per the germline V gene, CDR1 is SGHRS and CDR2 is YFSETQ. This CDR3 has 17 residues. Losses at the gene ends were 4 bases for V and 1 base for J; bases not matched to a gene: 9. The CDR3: CASSRGSSGGAQETQYF. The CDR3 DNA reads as TGCGCCAGCAGCCGCGGTAGTAGCGGGGGGGCCCAAGAGACCCAGTACTTC.

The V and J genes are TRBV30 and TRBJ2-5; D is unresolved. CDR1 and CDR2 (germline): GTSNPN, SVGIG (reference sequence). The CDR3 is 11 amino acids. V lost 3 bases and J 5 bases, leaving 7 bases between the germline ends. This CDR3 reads CAWSDLETQYF. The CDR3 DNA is TGTGCCTGGAGCGACTTGGAGACCCAGTACTTC.

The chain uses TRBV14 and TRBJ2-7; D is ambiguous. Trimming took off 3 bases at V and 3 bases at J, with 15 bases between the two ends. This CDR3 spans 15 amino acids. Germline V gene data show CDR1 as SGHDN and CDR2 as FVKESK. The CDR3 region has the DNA TGTGCCAGCAGCCACCTCCGGGCCTCGGGCTACGAGCAGTACTTC. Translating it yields CASSHLRASGYEQYF.

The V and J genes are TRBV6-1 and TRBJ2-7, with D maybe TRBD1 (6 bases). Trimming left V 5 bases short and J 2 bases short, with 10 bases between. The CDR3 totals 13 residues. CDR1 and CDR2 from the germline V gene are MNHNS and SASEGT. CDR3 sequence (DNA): TGTGCCAGCAGTACAGGGACCACCTACGAGCAGTACTTC. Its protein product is CASSTGTTYEQYF.

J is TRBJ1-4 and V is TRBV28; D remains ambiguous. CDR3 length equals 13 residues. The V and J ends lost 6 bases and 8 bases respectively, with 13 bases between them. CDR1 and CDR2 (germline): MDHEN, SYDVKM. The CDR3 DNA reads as TGTGCCAGCAGCCCGTTGGGTAGGGAAAAACTGTTTTTT. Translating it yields CASSPLGREKLFF.

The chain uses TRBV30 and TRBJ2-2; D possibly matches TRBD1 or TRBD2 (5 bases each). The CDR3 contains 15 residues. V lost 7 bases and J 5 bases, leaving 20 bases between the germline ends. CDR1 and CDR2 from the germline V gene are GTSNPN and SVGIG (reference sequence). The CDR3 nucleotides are TGTGCCTCCCTCAATTTGAGGGGAATAACCGGGGAGCTGTTTTTT. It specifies CASLNLRGITGELFF.

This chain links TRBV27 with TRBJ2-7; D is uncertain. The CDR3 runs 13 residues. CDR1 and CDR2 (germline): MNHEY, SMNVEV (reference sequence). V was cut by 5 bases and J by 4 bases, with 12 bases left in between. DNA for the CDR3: TGTGCCAGCAGTAACCAAAGTTGGTACGAGCAGTACTTC. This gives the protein CASSNQSWYEQYF.

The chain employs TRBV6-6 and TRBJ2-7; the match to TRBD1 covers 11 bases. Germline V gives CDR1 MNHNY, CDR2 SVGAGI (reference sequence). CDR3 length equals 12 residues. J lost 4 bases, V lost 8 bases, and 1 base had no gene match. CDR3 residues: CASRDRGYEQYF. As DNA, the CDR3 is TGTGCCAGCCGGGACAGGGGGTACGAGCAGTACTTC.

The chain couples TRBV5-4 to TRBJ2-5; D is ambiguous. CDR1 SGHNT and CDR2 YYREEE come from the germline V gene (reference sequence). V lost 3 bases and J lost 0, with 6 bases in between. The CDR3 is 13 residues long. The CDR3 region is CASSYAYQETQYF. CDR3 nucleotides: TGTGCCAGCAGCTACGCGTACCAAGAGACCCAGTACTTC. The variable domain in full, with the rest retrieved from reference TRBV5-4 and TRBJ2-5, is ETGVTQSPTHLIKTRGQQVTLRCSSQSGHNTVSWYQQALGQGPQFIFQYYREEENGRGNFPPRFSGLQFPNYSSELNVNALELDDSALYLCASSYAYQETQYFGPGTRLLVL.

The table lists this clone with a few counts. CDR3 loop: CASRERDRDYEQYF. The CDR3 DNA is TGTGCCAGCAGGGAGAGGGACAGGGACTACGAGCAGTACTTC. The gene calls are TRBV5-4 and TRBJ2-7; 9 nucleotides line up with TRBD1. This CDR3 is built from 14 residues. Trimming took 5 bases from V and 3 from J; bases not matched to a gene: 6. The germline gives CDR1 SGHNT, CDR2 YYREEE (reference sequence).

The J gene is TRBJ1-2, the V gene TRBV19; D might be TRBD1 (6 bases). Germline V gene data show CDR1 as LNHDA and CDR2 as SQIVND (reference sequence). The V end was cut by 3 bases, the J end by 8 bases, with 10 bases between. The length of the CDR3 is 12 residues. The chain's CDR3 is CASSMGGYGYTF. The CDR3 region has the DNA TGTGCCAGTAGTATGGGGGGCTACGGCTACACCTTC. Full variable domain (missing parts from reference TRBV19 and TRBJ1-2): DGGITQSPKYLFRKEGQNVTLSCEQNLNHDAMYWYRQDPGQGLRLIYYSQIVNDFQKGDIAEGYSVSREKKESFPLTVTSAQKNPTAFYLCASSMGGYGYTFGSGTRLTVV.

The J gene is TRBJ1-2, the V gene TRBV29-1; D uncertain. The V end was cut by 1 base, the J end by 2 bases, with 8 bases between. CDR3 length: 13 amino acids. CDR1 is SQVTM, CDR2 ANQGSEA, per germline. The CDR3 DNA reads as TGCAGCGTTGAAGGAGGCAGCAACTATGGCTACACCTTC. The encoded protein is CSVEGGSNYGYTF.

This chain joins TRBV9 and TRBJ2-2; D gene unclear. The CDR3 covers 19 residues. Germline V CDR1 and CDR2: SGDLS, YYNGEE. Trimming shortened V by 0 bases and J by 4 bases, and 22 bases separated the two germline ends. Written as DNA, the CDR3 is TGTGCCAGCAGCGTAGACGTTCCCGCGCTTACCTTCGGCACCGGGGAGCTGTTTTTT. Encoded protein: CASSVDVPALTFGTGELFF.

CDR3 coding DNA: TGTGCCAGCAGCCCCCAGGTTATGGCCAACGTCCTGACTTTC. It is translated as CASSPQVMANVLTF. The chain is built from TRBV5-6 and TRBJ2-6; D is undetermined. In germline, CDR1 is SGHDT, CDR2 YYEEEE. V lost 4 bases and J 6 bases, leaving 11 bases between the germline ends. The CDR3 runs 14 residues.

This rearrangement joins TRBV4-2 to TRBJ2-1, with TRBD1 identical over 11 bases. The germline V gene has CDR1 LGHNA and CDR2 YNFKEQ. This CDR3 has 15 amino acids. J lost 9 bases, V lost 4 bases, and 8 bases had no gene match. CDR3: CASSRRDRGEGEQFF. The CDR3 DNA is TGTGCCAGCAGCCGGCGGGACAGGGGGGAGGGTGAGCAGTTCTTC.

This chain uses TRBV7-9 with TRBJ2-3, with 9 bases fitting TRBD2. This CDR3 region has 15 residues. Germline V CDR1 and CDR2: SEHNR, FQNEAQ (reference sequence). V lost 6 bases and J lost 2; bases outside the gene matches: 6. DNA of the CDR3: TGTGCCAGCAGTTCGACTAGCGGAGCCACAGATACGCAGTATTTT. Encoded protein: CASSSTSGATDTQYF.

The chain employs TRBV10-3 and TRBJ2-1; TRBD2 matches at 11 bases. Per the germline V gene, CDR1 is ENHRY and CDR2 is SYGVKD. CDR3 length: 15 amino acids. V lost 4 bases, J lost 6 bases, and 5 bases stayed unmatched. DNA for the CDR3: TGTGCCATCAGTGGTGGGACTAGCGGACTCAATGAGCAGTTCTTC. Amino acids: CAISGGTSGLNEQFF.